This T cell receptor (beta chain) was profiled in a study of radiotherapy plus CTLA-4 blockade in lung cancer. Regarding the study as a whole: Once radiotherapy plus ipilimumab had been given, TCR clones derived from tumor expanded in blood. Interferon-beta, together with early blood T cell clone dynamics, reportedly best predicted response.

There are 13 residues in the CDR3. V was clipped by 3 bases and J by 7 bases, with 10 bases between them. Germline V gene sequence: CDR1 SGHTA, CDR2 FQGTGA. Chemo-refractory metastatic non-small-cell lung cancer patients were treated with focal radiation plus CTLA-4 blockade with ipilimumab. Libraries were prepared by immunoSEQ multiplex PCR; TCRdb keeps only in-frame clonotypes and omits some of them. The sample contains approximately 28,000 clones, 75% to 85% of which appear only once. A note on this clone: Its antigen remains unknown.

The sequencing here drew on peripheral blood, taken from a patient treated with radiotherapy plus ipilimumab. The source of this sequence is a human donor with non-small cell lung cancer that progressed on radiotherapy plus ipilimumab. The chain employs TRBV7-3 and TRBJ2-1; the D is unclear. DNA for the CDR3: TGTGCCAGCAGCTTGGGCTCTTTGAATGAGCAGTTCTTC. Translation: CASSLGSLNEQFF.